The clone carrying this T cell receptor beta chain was seen many times. CDR3 regions were amplified by Arm-PCR using iRepertoire HTBI primers to build TCR beta libraries. TCRdb re-called the multiplex PCR reads through MiXCR, storing one row per CDR3 protein. The data show about 360,000 distinct CDR3 sequences, about a sixth seen once. Described time point: newly diagnosed GD, antithyroid drugs for less than 3 months. Making the TCR library involved RNA that had been extracted from PBMCs. The CDR3 contains 14 residues. Germline V lookup: CDR1 MNHNS, CDR2 SASEGT. The junction had 6 bases not matched to a gene; V was cut back by 8 bases and J by 2 bases. The sample originates from a study of regulatory T cells in long-lasting Graves disease. These sequences were also reported in another study, on T cells in Graves' hyperthyroidism and ophthalmopathy. Per that study: RT-PCR in the first round (using the HTBI primer set) targeted the TCR CDR3.

This clonotype was sampled from a woman aged 18 to 35 with Graves disease. The sequencing here drew on peripheral blood mononuclear cells (PBMCs), taken at new diagnosis, from a patient treated with antithyroid drugs. The V gene is TRBV6-1, the J gene TRBJ2-7; 10 nucleotides agree with TRBD1. The CDR3 here is CASLDRGGPYEQYF. Here the CDR3 DNA reads TGTGCCAGCCTGGACAGGGGGGGGCCCTACGAGCAGTACTTC.